The 19 T cell receptor beta chains reported below all come from one sample, sequenced in a study of blood T cell repertoires in COVID-19. Sequenced by immunoSEQ multiplex PCR; TCRdb stores in-frame clones only, minus some. This table holds 350,000 to 400,000 clones, 87% found once. The specimen was PBMCs or T cells enriched from blood (not recorded which). The source of these receptors is a man aged 40-49 years in a cohort exposed to, infected with or recovered from COVID-19 (not recorded which).

CDR3 DNA: TGTGCCAGCAGCTCCGGACAGCACTCTGGAAACACCATATATTTT. Amino acid sequence: CASSSGQHSGNTIYF. The rearrangement joins TRBV7-6 to TRBJ1-3, with TRBD1 as a possible D gene (6 bases). The CDR3 length is 15 residues. CDR1 is SGHVS and CDR2 is FNYEAQ in the germline V gene. V lost 4 bases to trimming and J lost 0 bases, with 10 bases between them. Supplemented by reference TRBV7-6 and TRBJ1-3, the full variable domain reads GAGVSQSPRYKVTKRGQDVALRCDPISGHVSLYWYRQALGQGPEFLTYFNYEAQQDKSGLPNDRFSAERPEGSISTLTIQRTEQRDSAMYRCASSSGQHSGNTIYFGEGSWLTVV.

DNA of the CDR3: TGCGCCAGCAGCACGGGAATATCGAACACCGGGGAGCTGTTTTTT. It is translated as CASSTGISNTGELFF. The genes are TRBV5-1 and TRBJ2-2; D is possibly TRBD2 (5 bases). The V end lost 4 bases, the J end lost 0 bases, and 10 bases lay between the germline ends. The CDR3 sequence is 15 residues long. The germline gives CDR1 SGHRS, CDR2 YFSETQ.

This clone has more than one count but fewer than ten. This chain joins TRBV3-1 (or the pseudogene TRBV3-2) and TRBJ2-3; perhaps TRBD2 as D (6 bases). V shed 4 bases and J shed 0 bases, with 11 bases lying between them. The length of the CDR3 is 15 residues. Germline V lookup: CDR1 LGHDT, CDR2 YNNKEL (reference sequence). This chain's CDR3 is CASSRSGTSTDTQYF. The CDR3 DNA follows: TGTGCCAGCAGCCGCTCCGGGACTAGCACAGATACGCAGTATTTT.

The chain links TRBV6-5 to TRBJ2-3, with D unresolved. V dropped 7 bases and J dropped 1 base, with 9 bases sitting between them. CDR3 length equals 13 residues. Germline values: CDR1 MNHEY, CDR2 SVGAGI. CDR3 coding DNA: TGTGCCAGCATTAAACGGGGCACAGATACGCAGTATTTT. This translates into CASIKRGTDTQYF.

Comment on this clone: Other nucleotide sequences in the sample specify the same CDR3. The rearrangement links TRBV6-1 to TRBJ2-2, with 7 bases fitting TRBD1. The CDR3 sequence is 15 residues long. Trimming cost V 1 base and J 3 bases; bases outside gene matches: 2. The germline V gene has CDR1 MNHNS and CDR2 SASEGT. The CDR3 DNA sequence: TGTGCCAGCAGTGAAGGACAGGGTCACACCGGGGAGCTGTTTTTT. It is translated as CASSEGQGHTGELFF.

Points on this clone: One junction end disagrees with the germline gene, perhaps due to a read error. The rearrangement joins TRBV7-2 to TRBJ2-5; 7 bases align to TRBD2. CDR1 and CDR2 (germline): SGHTA, FQGNSA. This CDR3 is 15 amino acids long. The CDR3: CASSLGAGEWETRYF. CDR3 DNA: TGTGCCAGCAGCTTAGGTGCGGGAGAGTGGGAGACCCGGTACTTC.

This chain links TRBV5-1 with TRBJ1-2; TRBD1 is a possible D gene (5 bases). The CDR3 consists of 16 residues. Between the trimmed V and J ends, which lost 5 bases and 8 bases, there was a span of 25 bases. Germline V lookup: CDR1 SGHRS, CDR2 YFSETQ. The CDR3 loop reads CASSSTNLQVKQGYTF. CDR3 DNA sequence: TGCGCCAGCAGTTCCACGAATCTACAGGTGAAGCAAGGCTACACCTTC.

The rearrangement links TRBV18 to TRBJ2-4; D might be TRBD2 (5 bases). Trimming took 3 bases from V and 0 from J, leaving 15 bases between them. The CDR3 has 17 amino acids. Germline V gives CDR1 KGHSH, CDR2 LQKENI. CDR3 sequence (DNA): TGTGCCAGCTCACCCTCGGGAATAGCTGTAGCCAAAAACATTCAGTACTTC. It codes for CASSPSGIAVAKNIQYF.

The gene calls are TRBV5-1 and TRBJ2-1; the D gene is possibly TRBD2 (5 bases). The CDR3 is made up of 14 amino acids. Germline V gene lookup returns CDR1 SGHRS and CDR2 YFSETQ. Trimming took 0 bases from V and 6 from J, leaving 10 bases between them. The CDR3 DNA is TGCGCCAGCAGCTTGGGGGCTAGCAGCAATGAGCAGTTCTTC. It specifies CASSLGASSNEQFF.

CDR3 nucleotide sequence: TGTGCCAGCAGTTTACAGCGACGTGACGCTGAAGCTTTCTTT. It codes for CASSLQRRDAEAFF. The V gene is TRBV28, the J gene TRBJ1-1; no reliable D call. V lost 2 bases and J lost 6, with 13 bases in between. Germline CDR1 reads MDHEN; CDR2 reads SYDVKM. This CDR3 has 14 residues.

The chain recombines TRBV6-5 with TRBJ1-5, with D tentatively TRBD1 (5 bases). V lost 6 bases and J lost 7, with 13 bases in between. The CDR3 contains 13 residues. CDR1 is MNHEY and CDR2 is SVGAGI in the germline V gene. CDR3 in amino acids: CASRPGSRQPQHF. For the CDR3, the DNA is TGTGCCAGCAGACCAGGGTCGCGCCAGCCCCAGCATTTT.

This clone was seen many times. The chain uses TRBV2 and TRBJ1-5; TRBD1 aligns across 9 bases. Trimming cost V 1 base and J 7 bases; bases outside gene matches: 5. Germline V gene lookup returns CDR1 SNHLY and CDR2 FYNNEI. This CDR3 comprises 15 residues. CDR3 residues: CASSEDRGRGQPQHF. As DNA, the CDR3 is TGTGCCAGCAGTGAAGACAGGGGGCGCGGACAGCCCCAGCATTTT.

The rearrangement uses TRBV29-1 and TRBJ1-1, with D unclear. The CDR3 is 14 amino acids. The V end was cut by 1 base, the J end by 4 bases, with 13 bases between. Germline V gene sequence: CDR1 SQVTM, CDR2 ANQGSEA. The CDR3 spells CSVEGEGLGTEAFF. DNA of the CDR3: TGCAGCGTTGAAGGGGAGGGTTTGGGCACTGAAGCTTTCTTT.

This clone is medium-sized (0.01 to 0.1%) by share. V is TRBV14 and J is TRBJ2-7, with TRBD1 matching 11 bases. Germline lookup yields CDR1 SGHDN and CDR2 FVKESK. Trimming took 5 bases from V and 3 from J; bases not matched to a gene: 15. The CDR3 is 18 residues long. For the CDR3, the DNA is TGTGCCAGCAGCTCTATTACAACCGGGACAGGGGGACACTACGAGCAGTACTTC. It translates to CASSSITTGTGGHYEQYF.

V gene TRBV5-1 combines with J gene TRBJ2-1; TRBD2 matches at 9 bases. Trimming removed 4 bases from V and 7 bases from J; junction bases left unmatched: 12. Germline CDR1 SGHRS, CDR2 YFSETQ. The CDR3 spans 16 residues. In DNA, the CDR3 is TGCGCCAGCAGCCTGGGAAATAGCGGGAGCGATAATGAGCAGTTCTTC. Amino acids: CASSLGNSGSDNEQFF.

The chain combines TRBV30 with TRBJ1-2; no clear D gene. This CDR3 spans 13 amino acids. Germline V gene lookup returns CDR1 GTSNPN and CDR2 SVGIG (reference sequence). Deletions cut 0 bases from V and 6 bases from J, with 11 bases between. This CDR3 reads CAWSVPRADGYTF. As DNA, the CDR3 is TGTGCCTGGAGTGTACCACGAGCGGATGGCTACACCTTC.

The CDR3 sequence is CASSLRTIRGRRTEAFF. The CDR3 DNA reads as TGTGCCAGCAGCCTCCGTACTATCAGGGGGCGTCGAACTGAAGCTTTCTTT. The rearrangement joins TRBV3-1 (or the pseudogene TRBV3-2) to TRBJ1-1; 8 bases fit TRBD1. The CDR3 loop spans 17 amino acids. The J segment lost 5 bases and the V segment lost 4 bases, leaving 15 bases of the junction unmatched. The germline gives CDR1 LGHDT, CDR2 YNNKEL (reference sequence).

This chain links TRBV24-1 with TRBJ2-1, with 10 bases aligning to TRBD2. Germline lookup yields CDR1 KGHDR and CDR2 SFDVKD. The CDR3 sequence is 18 residues long. V gave up 3 bases and J gave up 0 bases; unmatched junction bases: 7. The CDR3 here is CATSDTRTSGGSYNEQFF. The CDR3 nucleotides read TGTGCCACCAGTGATACCAGGACTAGCGGAGGCTCCTACAATGAGCAGTTCTTC.

This chain links TRBV25-1 with TRBJ2-1; TRBD1 is a possible D gene (5 bases). The CDR3 totals 15 residues. The V gene lost 3 bases and the J gene lost 6 bases, with 15 bases spanning the gap. In germline, CDR1 is MGHDK, CDR2 SYGVNS. The CDR3 spells CASSEGQARLNEQFF. The CDR3 DNA is TGTGCCAGCAGTGAGGGGCAGGCGAGACTCAATGAGCAGTTCTTC.